What follows are 18 T cell receptor beta chains derived from one specimen sequenced in a study of vaccination effects on CD4 cells after COVID-19. These TCRs' antigens remain unknown. Isolation of CD4+ T cells took place after about 10 days of culture. Assay: immunoSEQ multiplex PCR; the TCRdb copy retains only in-frame clones and omits some. This sample has approximately 58,000 clones; roughly 80% occur once, and the top ten carry under 3.5%. The source material was CD4+ T cells from PBMCs cultured without peptide, sampled before COVID-19 vaccination. The receptors derive from a human donor who received a COVID-19 vaccine.

V usage is TRBV7-3 and J usage is TRBJ1-3; no clear D. The CDR3 is made up of 15 amino acids. Germline V gene data show CDR1 as SGHTA and CDR2 as FQGTGA. Trimming took 8 bases from V and 0 from J, leaving 14 bases between them. The CDR3 reads CASGPGPLSGNTIYF. DNA of the CDR3: TGTGCCAGCGGCCCCGGGCCCCTCTCTGGAAACACCATATATTTT.

V and J are TRBV5-1 and TRBJ2-2, with TRBD2 matching over 13 bases. The CDR3 spans 14 residues. The germline CDR1 and CDR2 sequences are SGHRS and YFSETQ. V was clipped by 5 bases and J by 7 bases; unmatched bases: 2. DNA of the CDR3: TGCGCCAGCAGAAGACTAGCGGGGGGCGGGGAGCTGTTTTTT. This codes for CASRRLAGGGELFF.

This chain links TRBV5-1 with TRBJ2-3; 13 bases align to TRBD2. There are 17 residues in the CDR3. Looked up from germline, CDR1 is SGHRS and CDR2 is YFSETQ. V trimming: 4 bases; J trimming: 2 bases; junction bases outside the gene matches: 7. The CDR3 DNA is TGCGCCAGCAGCCTCCAGACTAGCGGGGGGACCACAGATACGCAGTATTTT. It translates to CASSLQTSGGTTDTQYF.

The genes are TRBV24-1 and TRBJ2-1; 8 bases are a match to TRBD1. Germline values: CDR1 KGHDR, CDR2 SFDVKD. CDR3 length: 16 residues. The J segment lost 1 base and the V segment lost 3 bases, leaving 4 bases of the junction unmatched. The CDR3 region has the DNA TGTGCCACCAGTGATCCCAGGACAGGGTCCTACAATGAGCAGTTCTTC. Its protein product is CATSDPRTGSYNEQFF.

The V and J genes are TRBV28 and TRBJ1-1; D perhaps matches TRBD1 (5 bases). The CDR3 spans 14 residues. Trimming removed 7 bases from V and 0 bases from J, with 12 bases in between. CDR1 is MDHEN and CDR2 is SYDVKM in the germline V gene. The CDR3 protein is CASIVDSLNTEAFF. DNA of the CDR3: TGTGCCAGCATCGTTGACAGCCTGAACACTGAAGCTTTCTTT. Variable domain in full (rest from reference TRBV28 and TRBJ1-1): DVKVTQSSRYLVKRTGEKVFLECVQDMDHENMFWYRQDPGLGLRLIYFSYDVKMKEKGDIPEGYSVSREKKERFSLILESASTNQTSMYLCASIVDSLNTEAFFGQGTRLTVV.

This rearrangement joins TRBV6-5 to TRBJ2-5; 9 bases map to TRBD1. Germline V lookup: CDR1 MNHEY, CDR2 SVGAGI. J lost 1 base, V lost 8 bases, and 5 bases had no gene match. This CDR3 is built from 14 residues. CDR3 DNA sequence: TGTGCCAGCCGGGACAGGGTCCTCCAAGAGACCCAGTACTTC. It encodes CASRDRVLQETQYF.

J is TRBJ1-2 and V is TRBV6-5; D remains ambiguous. CDR1 is MNHEY, CDR2 SVGAGI, per germline. Trimming took 7 bases from V and 7 from J, leaving 10 bases between them. The length of the CDR3 is 11 residues. CDR3 sequence (DNA): TGTGCCAGCACAAGCGGCGTTGGCTACACCTTC. It is translated as CASTSGVGYTF.

The J gene is TRBJ2-2, the V gene TRBV3-1 (or the pseudogene TRBV3-2), with 9 bases matching TRBD1. Trimming took 4 bases from V and 3 from J; bases not matched to a gene: 3. The CDR3 has 15 amino acids. From germline, CDR1 is LGHDT and CDR2 YNNKEL (reference sequence). CDR3 sequence reads: CASSLRDRDTGELFF. CDR3 sequence (DNA): TGTGCCAGCAGCCTTCGGGACAGGGACACCGGGGAGCTGTTTTTT.

This sequence joins TRBV18 and TRBJ1-6; D possibly corresponds to TRBD1 (5 bases). Germline loops: CDR1 KGHSH, CDR2 LQKENI. The CDR3 runs 17 residues. The V gene lost 0 bases and the J gene lost 5 bases, with 14 bases spanning the gap. The CDR3 nucleotides read TGTGCCAGCTCACCACCCGGGCAGGGCAATAATAATTCACCCCTCCACTTT. Protein sequence: CASSPPGQGNNNSPLHF.

There are a few counts of this clone. This chain connects TRBV3-1 (or the pseudogene TRBV3-2) to TRBJ1-2; no clear D gene. CDR3 length: 14 amino acids. CDR1 is LGHDT, CDR2 YNNKEL, per germline (reference sequence). Trimming shortened V by 1 base and J by 6 bases, and 12 bases separated the two germline ends. The CDR3 spells CASSQAWQEHGYTF. The CDR3 DNA reads TGTGCCAGCAGCCAAGCTTGGCAGGAGCATGGCTACACCTTC.

The chain links TRBV7-9 to TRBJ2-2; TRBD1 aligns across 10 bases. Unmatched junction bases numbered 4, after V lost 9 bases and J lost 3 bases. The germline gives CDR1 SEHNR, CDR2 FQNEAQ (reference sequence). CDR3 length equals 14 residues. In nucleotides, the CDR3 is TGTGCCAGGACCGGGACAGGGGACACCGGGGAGCTGTTTTTT. Translating gives CARTGTGDTGELFF.

The chain has TRBV7-2 and TRBJ1-1; 8 bases align to TRBD1. The germline V gene has CDR1 SGHTA and CDR2 FQGNSA. The CDR3 extends over 14 amino acids. The junction had 3 bases not matched to a gene; V was cut back by 6 bases and J by 0 bases. In DNA, the CDR3 is TGTGCCAGCAGGACAGGGGCGCTGAACACTGAAGCTTTCTTT. Its protein is CASRTGALNTEAFF.

V gene TRBV2 combines with J gene TRBJ1-2; weak D call: TRBD1 (6 bases). Germline V gene data show CDR1 as SNHLY and CDR2 as FYNNEI. The CDR3 spans 15 residues. V was cut by 8 bases and J by 4 bases, with 20 bases left in between. CDR3 region: CASASSGTSLYGYTF. The CDR3 bases are TGTGCCAGCGCTTCATCCGGGACATCGCTCTATGGCTACACCTTC.

V and J are TRBV2 and TRBJ2-1; 7 nucleotides align to TRBD1. V shed 4 bases, J shed 3 bases, and the junction held 6 bases outside the gene matches. Germline values: CDR1 SNHLY, CDR2 FYNNEI. The CDR3 has 15 amino acids. CDR3 coding DNA: TGTGCCAGCAGTGCGGAACAGGGGTTCTACAATGAGCAGTTCTTC. The encoded protein is CASSAEQGFYNEQFF. The complete variable domain, with remaining parts taken from reference TRBV2 and TRBJ2-1, reads EPEVTQTPSHQVTQMGQEVILRCVPISNHLYFYWYRQILGQKVEFLVSFYNNEISEKSEIFDDQFSVERPDGSNFTLKIRSTKLEDSAMYFCASSAEQGFYNEQFFGPGTRLTVL.

CDR3 coding DNA: TGTGCCAGCAGCTTCCCGCCTGGTGAAAAACTGTTTTTT. It yields the protein CASSFPPGEKLFF. This sequence joins TRBV7-9 and TRBJ1-4; D ambiguous. Germline V gene data show CDR1 as SEHNR and CDR2 as FQNEAQ (reference sequence). CDR3 length: 13 amino acids. V shed 3 bases and J shed 7 bases, with 9 bases lying between them.

The chain has TRBV5-1 and TRBJ1-4; D unresolved. With 4 bases removed from V and 0 bases from J, the gap between germline ends came to 10 bases. CDR3 length equals 15 residues. The V gene's germline CDR1 is SGHRS and CDR2 YFSETQ. The CDR3: CASSGGTATNEKLFF. CDR3 sequence (DNA): TGCGCCAGCAGCGGCGGAACTGCAACTAATGAAAAACTGTTTTTT.

The V and J genes are TRBV5-5 and TRBJ2-5, with D uncertain. V lost 0 bases and J lost 4, with 7 bases in between. The CDR3 extends over 13 amino acids. Per the germline V gene, CDR1 is SGHKS and CDR2 is YYEKEE (reference sequence). The CDR3 here is CASSLVLTETQYF. DNA of the CDR3: TGTGCCAGCAGCTTGGTGCTTACAGAGACCCAGTACTTC.

The chain joins TRBV3-1 (or the pseudogene TRBV3-2) to TRBJ2-5; perhaps TRBD2 as D (6 bases). The V end lost 3 bases, the J end lost 9 bases, and 20 bases lay between the germline ends. In germline, CDR1 is LGHDT, CDR2 YNNKEL (reference sequence). CDR3 length: 15 residues. CDR3 protein: CASSHMTFGSAAQYF. The DNA of the CDR3 is TGTGCCAGCAGCCATATGACTTTCGGGAGCGCGGCCCAGTACTTC.